This TCR beta chain came from a study of glioma-infiltrating T cells after dendritic cell vaccination. Study as a whole: Glioblastoma patients came from Phase I and II dendritic cell vaccination trials.

Amplification used 60 V beta primers and 13 J beta primers. Here immunoSEQ multiplex PCR was the method, and the copy in TCRdb shows in-frame clones only, minus some. The sample contains 50,000 to 80,000 clones, 82% of which appear only once. Germline CDR1 is KGHSH and CDR2 is LQKENI. V lost 4 bases to trimming and J lost 2 bases; unmatched junction nucleotides: 4. The CDR3 runs to 15 residues. V gene TRBV18 combines with J gene TRBJ2-5, with 10 positions matching TRBD1. The clonotype was recovered from a human donor with glioblastoma. The material sequenced was blood, taken before dendritic cell vaccination. In DNA, the CDR3 is TGTGCCAGCTCACGAGGACAGGGGGAGCAAGAGACCCAGTACTTC. It translates to CASSRGQGEQETQYF.